A few counts support the clone carrying this T cell receptor (beta chain). This specimen belongs to a study of cytomegalovirus exposure and HLA in healthy donors. Study context: Early released data had roughly 81 million unique TCRs, all coming from HLA-typed donors. There were a few hundred genotyped donors. Of these, 81% fell in the genetic ancestry cluster associated with self-reported Caucasian donors.

Researchers ran the PCR with 60 Vbeta and 13 Jbeta primers. Authors' analysis steps: A follow-up analysis tallied 70 million to 80 million unique TCR beta chains, 9 million to 11 million shared. TCRdb's copy holds only in-frame clones and misses some; the assay was immunoSEQ multiplex PCR. That table is the source of V, J and clone size, and D and trimming were worked out from the DNA. The repertoire holds 150,000 to 200,000 clones, with around 81% as singletons. This CDR3 comprises 16 residues. V lost 6 bases and J lost 5; bases outside the gene matches: 13. CDR1 SGHRS and CDR2 YFSETQ come from the germline V gene.

This receptor was taken from a woman aged 25 to 39 in good health and CMV-seropositive. This chain connects TRBV5-1 to TRBJ2-3; TRBD2 matches 9 bases. The specimen sequenced was PBMCs. CDR3 sequence (DNA): TGCGCCAGCACCAAGCAAGCGGGGGGAGTCGGAGATACGCAGTATTTT. Its translation: CASTKQAGGVGDTQYF.